This TCR beta chain appears in the sequencing data of a study of T cells in Graves' hyperthyroidism and ophthalmopathy. Study results and limitations: Blood samples included most of the expanded thyroid clonotypes exceeding 0.001. Ophthalmopathy prediction by the model preceded onset by a median approximately six months.

V lost 1 base, J lost 0 bases, and 5 bases stayed unmatched. The germline gives CDR1 MNHEY, CDR2 SVGEGT. CDR3 length: 19 residues. This clonotype has just a few counts. Its specificity is unknown. In making diagnoses, clinical symptoms, serum thyroxine and TRAb, thyroid ultrasound and orbital computed tomography were all used. There were TCR beta CDR3 regions amplified from RNA transcripts. Initially, a first-round RT-PCR of the TCR CDR3 employed the HTBI primer set. In TCRdb, the multiplex PCR reads were re-called with MiXCR into one record per CDR3 protein. The sample records about 600,000 distinct CDR3 sequences, 13% to 15% being singletons.

The sequence derives from a woman between 18 and 30 years old with Graves' ophthalmopathy. The chain joins TRBV6-2 or TRBV6-3 to TRBJ2-3; 15 nucleotides agree with TRBD2. Material: blood. In DNA, the CDR3 is TGTGCCAGCAGTTACTTCGGACTAGCGGGAGGGTCTAGCACAGATACGCAGTATTTT. Protein sequence: CASSYFGLAGGSSTDTQYF.